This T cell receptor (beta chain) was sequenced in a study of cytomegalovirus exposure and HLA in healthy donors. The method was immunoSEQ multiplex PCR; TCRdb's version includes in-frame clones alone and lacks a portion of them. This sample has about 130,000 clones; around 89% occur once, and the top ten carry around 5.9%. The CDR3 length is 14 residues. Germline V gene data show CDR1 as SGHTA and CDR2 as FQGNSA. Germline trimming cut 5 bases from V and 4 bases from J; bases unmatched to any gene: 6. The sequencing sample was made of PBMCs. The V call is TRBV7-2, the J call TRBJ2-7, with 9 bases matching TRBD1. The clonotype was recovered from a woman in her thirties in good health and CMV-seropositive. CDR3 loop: CASSPGQGRYEQYF. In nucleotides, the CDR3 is TGTGCCAGCAGCCCAGGACAGGGGCGGTACGAGCAGTACTTC.